A single sample is the source of the 15 T cell receptor beta chains below, sequenced in a study of post-analysis software for immune sequencing data. Built from TCR beta cDNA, the libraries had unique molecular identifiers in them. TCRdb re-called the PCR reads with MiXCR, one entry per CDR3 protein. Among more than 500,000 distinct CDR3 sequences listed, around a third were seen once. Findings and caveats of the study: The study found TRBV5-6, TRBV5-1 and TRBV20-1 among five or six TRBV segments more frequent in patients than controls.

Antigens for these TCRs are unknown. Sample: blood. The source of these receptors is a girl aged 2-17 years with multiple sclerosis.

This clonotype was seen a few times. The chain uses TRBV5-1 and TRBJ2-7; D perhaps matches TRBD1 (6 bases). The ends were cut back, 3 bases at V and 2 bases at J, with 9 bases in the middle. CDR1 is SGHRS and CDR2 is YFSETQ in the germline V gene. The CDR3 has 13 amino acids. The CDR3 DNA reads TGCGCCAGCAGCTCGGGACACCCCTACGAGCAGTACTTC. It is translated as CASSSGHPYEQYF.

This chain uses TRBV14 with TRBJ2-2; TRBD1 is a possible D gene (6 bases). Germline values: CDR1 SGHDN, CDR2 FVKESK. V was shortened by 4 bases and J by 0 bases, with 18 bases between the two germline ends. There are 18 residues in the CDR3. The CDR3 region is CASSRLPGHSANTGELFF. The CDR3 coding sequence is TGTGCCAGCAGCCGACTCCCGGGACACAGCGCGAACACCGGGGAGCTGTTTTTT.

This clonotype has more than one count but fewer than ten. V gene TRBV29-1 combines with J gene TRBJ2-5; D is perhaps TRBD2 (7 bases). Trimming took off 6 bases at V and 1 base at J, with 18 bases between the two ends. This CDR3 has 15 amino acids. Germline assignment: CDR1 SQVTM and CDR2 ANQGSEA. The CDR3 nucleotides read TGCAGCGTCAATAGGGGGGGGCAAACCCAAGAGACCCAGTACTTC. Translating gives CSVNRGGQTQETQYF.

This clonotype has just one count. It is likely a read error, because the conserved phenylalanine at the end of the CDR3 is missing. V usage is TRBV10-1 and J usage is TRBJ2-1; TRBD2 matches at 9 bases. The germline gives CDR1 WNHNN, CDR2 SYGVQD (reference sequence). V lost 4 bases, J lost 0 bases, and 4 bases stayed unmatched. CDR3 length: 16 residues. CDR3 sequence reads: CASSGSGGPSYNEQFL. The CDR3 DNA is TGCGCCAGCAGTGGTAGCGGGGGCCCCTCCTACAATGAGCAGTTCCTC.

Points on this clonotype: A read error may be the cause here, since a much bigger clone is one base away. The chain links TRBV4-1 to TRBJ2-1, with 8 bases that match TRBD2. This CDR3 is 16 amino acids long. CDR1 is MGHRA and CDR2 is YSYEKL in the germline V gene. CDR3 sequence: CASANPGLGQYNEQVF. DNA of the CDR3: TGCGCCAGCGCCAACCCGGGACTAGGACAATACAATGAGCAGGTCTTC.

This clonotype was counted only a few times. V is TRBV5-6 and J is TRBJ2-1; TRBD2 might be the D (5 bases). The CDR3 spans 13 residues. Germline V CDR1 and CDR2: SGHDT, YYEEEE. The ends were cut back, 2 bases at V and 9 bases at J, with 12 bases in the middle. In DNA, the CDR3 is TGTGCCAGCAGCTTCCTAGCTTCCCCTGAGCAGTTCTTC. Translated, it gives CASSFLASPEQFF.

This rearrangement joins TRBV7-9 to TRBJ2-3; 8 bases are a match to TRBD1. CDR1 and CDR2 from the germline V gene are SEHNR and FQNEAQ (reference sequence). V lost 6 bases, J lost 4 bases, and 6 bases stayed unmatched. CDR3 length: 14 amino acids. The CDR3 here is CASRLGQGPDTQYF. The CDR3 coding sequence is TGTGCCAGCAGACTCGGACAGGGCCCAGATACGCAGTATTTT.

This rearrangement joins TRBV29-1 to TRBJ1-6; tentatively, D is TRBD1 (5 bases). Germline loops: CDR1 SQVTM, CDR2 ANQGSEA. V was trimmed by 6 bases and J by 14 bases, leaving 14 bases between them. There are 11 residues in the CDR3. DNA for the CDR3: TGCAGCGTCGCCTTGGGGGGGGCCCTCCACTTT. It encodes CSVALGGALHF.

This clonotype occurred a few times. The J gene is TRBJ2-5, the V gene TRBV7-2, with D perhaps TRBD2 (5 bases). The CDR3 contains 15 residues. V was shortened by 1 base and J by 5 bases, with 14 bases between the two germline ends. Germline V gives CDR1 SGHTA, CDR2 FQGNSA. DNA of the CDR3: TGTGCCAGCAGCTTAGGTTCGGGGAGTTGGGAGACCCAGTACTTC. This encodes CASSLGSGSWETQYF.

V and J are TRBV6-5 and TRBJ2-5; TRBD1 aligns across 11 bases. Germline V CDR1 and CDR2: MNHEY, SVGAGI. The ends lost 3 bases at V and 1 base at J; junction bases unmatched: 13. This CDR3 has 19 amino acids. The CDR3 sequence is CASSYMFGLGTGGQETQYF. CDR3 nucleotide sequence: TGTGCCAGCAGTTATATGTTCGGCCTTGGGACAGGGGGCCAAGAGACCCAGTACTTC.

This chain links TRBV27 with TRBJ2-3; no clear D gene. V lost 2 bases and J 0 bases, leaving 9 bases between the germline ends. This CDR3 is 15 amino acids long. In germline, CDR1 is MNHEY, CDR2 SMNVEV (reference sequence). The CDR3: CASSLAVTSTDTQYF. Written as DNA, the CDR3 is TGTGCCAGCAGTTTAGCTGTAACTAGCACAGATACGCAGTATTTT.

The chain is built from TRBV20-1 and TRBJ2-3, with unresolved D. Trimming took off 4 bases at V and 1 base at J, with 9 bases between the two ends. The CDR3 length is 13 residues. CDR1 is DFQATT and CDR2 is SNEGSKA in the germline V gene (reference sequence). In nucleotides, the CDR3 is TGCAGTGCTAACGGACCGGGCACAGATACGCAGTATTTT. Translated: CSANGPGTDTQYF.

The chain recombines TRBV7-2 with TRBJ1-1; 7 bases are a match to TRBD1. The CDR3 loop spans 12 amino acids. Germline V gene data show CDR1 as SGHTA and CDR2 as FQGNSA. Trimming took 5 bases from V and 9 from J; bases not matched to a gene: 6. CDR3: CASSVRGSQAFF. The CDR3 nucleotides are TGTGCCAGCAGCGTCAGGGGGAGTCAAGCTTTCTTT.

In its sample, this clonotype was seen a few times. This chain joins TRBV7-9 and TRBJ1-2; TRBD1 might be the D (6 bases). CDR1 and CDR2 from the germline V gene are SEHNR and FQNEAQ (reference sequence). Trimming stripped 3 bases from V and 4 bases from J, with 12 bases between. The CDR3 loop spans 14 amino acids. CDR3 in DNA: TGTGCCAGCAGCTTTGGGGGGGCGAGCTATGGCTACACCTTC. Amino acids: CASSFGGASYGYTF.

This clonotype was seen more than once but under ten times. The junction departs from the called germline gene at one end, perhaps through a read error. V gene TRBV4-1 combines with J gene TRBJ2-3, with TRBD1 as a possible D gene (6 bases). The CDR3 length is 16 residues. Germline CDR1 MGHRA, CDR2 YSYEKL. CDR3 nucleotide sequence: TGCGCCGGCAGCCAATTACAGGGTTTCAACCTAGAGGCGCAGTATTTT. This translates into CAGSQLQGFNLEAQYF.